This TCR beta chain was retrieved from a study of CD8 T cells in Susac syndrome (dated by TCRdb to the late 2010s). For context, the study as a whole: Repertoire sequencing was used to test whether CD8+ T cell activation and differentiation in Susac syndrome was antigen driven. CD8+ T cell repertoire clonality was compared between more than 9 healthy donors, around 14 Susac syndrome patients and around 16 multiple sclerosis patients. Study-level results and caveats: The number of individuals in the TCR sequencing and HLA analysis was recognized as being relatively small.

This clonotype was seen once. The antigen it recognizes is unknown. Base qualities are not recorded, but no much larger clone differs from it by a single base. One read alone lends weak support. RNA was extracted using the RNeasy kit, and about 0.5 to 1 ug of the RNA was reverse transcribed with random hexamers. The immunoSEQ multiplex PCR assay, covering 54 Vbeta and 13 Jbeta segments, was used to amplify TCR beta CDR3 regions. To correct PCR amplification bias, a synthetic template baseline was used for both primer optimization and computational correction. Per the source publication's procedure: Only productive sequences were kept, with reads annotated to V, D and J genes according to IMGT and analyzed in immunoSEQ Analyzer. To calculate clonality, Shannon entropy was normalized by log2 of the number of productive unique sequences and then subtracted from one. For each patient and control, public and private clones were evaluated among the 100 most prevalent clones. Clones were defined as Susac-specific if absent from the healthy and MS cohorts, from 1052 published viral clones and from other ImmuneACCESS disease sequences. The public reads were reanalyzed by TCRdb: fastp trimming at Q25, MiXCR alignment, in-frame beta chains only. Rows merge per CDR3 protein into single entries with the most common DNA and genes. The V and J calls reflect TCRdb's pipeline rather than the authors' work. The sample profile shows about 130,000 distinct CDR3 sequences; approximately 95% of them were found once. The top ten constitute roughly 0.33% of the sample.

High-throughput TCR beta sequencing profiled peripheral blood CD8+ and CD4+ T cells from healthy donors, Susac syndrome patients and multiple sclerosis patients. Treatment-naive patients with stable or active relapsing-remitting disease fulfilling revised McDonald criteria were used as multiple sclerosis controls. Bulk CD8+ and CD4+ T cells were purified magnetically by negative isolation, whereas CD8+ TEMRA cells were enriched by FACS. Blood was drawn into EDTA tubes, processed within 24 hours, and PBMCs were isolated by density gradient centrifugation. PBMCs intended for TCR sequencing were cryopreserved in liquid nitrogen and were subsequently thawed in a 37 degrees C water bath. The sorted or isolated CD4+, CD8+ and CD8+ TEMRA cells had a purity of 90% or higher. The germline V gene encodes CDR1 DFQATT and CDR2 SNEGSKA (reference sequence). V is reduced by 6 bases and J by 8 bases, leaving a spacing of 15 bases between them. The CDR3 numbers 12 residues from cysteine through phenylalanine. Solely the CDR3 DNA is kept, with 36 bases framed from the first base.

The chain was built from TRBV20-1 and TRBJ2-3; too little of a D gene remains to name it. Material for sequencing was CD8+ T cells from PBMCs. The TCR was taken from a human donor with multiple sclerosis. The CDR3 reads as follows: CSAPNWAATQYF. The DNA sequence is as follows: TGCAGTGCGCCTAATTGGGCCGCTACGCAGTATTTT.